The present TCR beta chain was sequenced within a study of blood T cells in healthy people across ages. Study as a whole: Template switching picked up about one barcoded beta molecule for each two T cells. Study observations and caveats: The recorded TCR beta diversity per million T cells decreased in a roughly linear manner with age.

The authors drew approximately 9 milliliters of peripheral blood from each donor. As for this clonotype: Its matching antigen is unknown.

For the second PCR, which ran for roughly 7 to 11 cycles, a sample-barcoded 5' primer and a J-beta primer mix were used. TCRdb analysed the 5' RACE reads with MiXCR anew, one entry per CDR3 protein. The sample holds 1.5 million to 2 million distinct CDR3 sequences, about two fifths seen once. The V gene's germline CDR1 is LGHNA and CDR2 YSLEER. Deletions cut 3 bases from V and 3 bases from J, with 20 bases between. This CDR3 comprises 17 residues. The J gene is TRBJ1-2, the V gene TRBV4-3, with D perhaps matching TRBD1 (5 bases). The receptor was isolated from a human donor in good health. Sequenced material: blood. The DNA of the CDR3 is TGCGCCAGCAGCCATGGAAACGGAGGGGCAGACGACTATGGCTACACCTTC. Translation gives CASSHGNGGADDYGYTF.